This TCR beta chain was documented in a study of CD8 T cells in Susac syndrome. The CDR3 runs 14 residues. From germline, CDR1 is SEHNR and CDR2 FQNEAQ (reference sequence). Trimming removed 7 bases from V and 5 bases from J, with 15 bases in between. Random hexamers were used to reverse transcribe an amount of roughly 0.45 to 1 ug RNA. TCRdb redid the calling of the immunoSEQ multiplex PCR reads with MiXCR, one entry per CDR3 protein. The sample lists about 250,000 distinct CDR3 sequences; around 93% were seen once. CD8+ and CD4+ T cells from blood underwent TCR beta sequencing. Treatment-naive patients with stable or active relapsing-remitting disease served as multiple sclerosis controls.

The sequencing input was CD4+ T cells from PBMCs. J is TRBJ2-1 and V is TRBV7-9; possibly TRBD1 for D (6 bases). The TCR comes from a human donor with multiple sclerosis. The DNA of the CDR3 is TGTGCCAGCACCTCCCACAGGGCTAACAATGAGCAGTTCTTC. Protein product: CASTSHRANNEQFF.